The clone carrying this T cell receptor (beta chain) has only a few counts. Its cognate antigen is unknown. This entry belongs to a study of read filtering for tumor transcriptome and immune sequencing. The library was built from approximately 400 ng RNA with molecular barcoded adaptors for alpha/delta and beta/gamma chains. TCRdb itself ran the reads through MiXCR, one entry per CDR3 protein. Of around 48,000 distinct CDR3 sequences listed, roughly 19% are singletons. The germline V gene has CDR1 SEHNR and CDR2 FQNEAQ (reference sequence). V gave up 5 bases and J gave up 4 bases, with 17 bases separating them. This CDR3 has 15 residues. Points from the study as a whole: Even smaller IR-seq throughput identified most shared clonotypes. Sorted CD138-negative bone marrow cells were not purified T cells. In IR-seq, single-read clonotypes were 70% to 85% of clonotypes but approximately 3.5% of reads. IR-seq and RNA-seq agreed better without single-read clonotypes.

This sequence was found in a donor aged 40 or over with multiple myeloma. Sequencing was done on a sample of a population of CD138-negative cells sorted from bone marrow. The rearrangement uses TRBV7-9 and TRBJ2-5; possible D gene TRBD2, 5 bases. The CDR3 nucleotides read TGTGCCAGCAGCCCCCGGGGAGTGACGGGAGAGACCCAGTACTTC. The encoded protein is CASSPRGVTGETQYF.